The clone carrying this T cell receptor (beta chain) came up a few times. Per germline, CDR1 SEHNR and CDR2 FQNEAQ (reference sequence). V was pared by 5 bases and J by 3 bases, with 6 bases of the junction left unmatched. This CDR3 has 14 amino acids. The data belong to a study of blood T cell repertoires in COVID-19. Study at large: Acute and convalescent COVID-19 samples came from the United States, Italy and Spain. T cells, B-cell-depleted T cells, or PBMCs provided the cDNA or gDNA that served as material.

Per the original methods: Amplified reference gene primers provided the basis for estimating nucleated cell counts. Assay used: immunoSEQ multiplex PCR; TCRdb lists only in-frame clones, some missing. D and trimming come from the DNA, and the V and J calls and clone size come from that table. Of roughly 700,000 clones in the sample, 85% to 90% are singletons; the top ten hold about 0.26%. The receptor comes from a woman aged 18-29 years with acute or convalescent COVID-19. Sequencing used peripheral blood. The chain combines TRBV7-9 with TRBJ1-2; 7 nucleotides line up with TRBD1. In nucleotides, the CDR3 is TGTGCCAGCAGCGAAAGACAGGGACACTATGGCTACACCTTC. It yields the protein CASSERQGHYGYTF.